Listed here are 5 T cell receptor beta chains from one sample, sequenced in a study of blood T cell repertoires in COVID-19. Only in-frame clones appear in the TCRdb table, and some are missing; sequencing was by immunoSEQ multiplex PCR. Of around 50,000 clones listed, roughly nine tenths are singletons. The specimen was peripheral blood. These receptors came from a man between 65 and 85 years old with active COVID-19.

The chain uses TRBV21-1 and TRBJ2-5; the DNA was not compared with TRBD2, the D call given in the table. TRBV21-1 constitutes a pseudogene. This CDR3 is built from 20 residues. CDR3 loop: CASSRPPGLAGGPSVETQYF. The CDR3 DNA reads TGTGCCAGCAGCAGGCCCCCCGGACTAGCGGGAGGGCCTTCGGTAGAGACCCAGTACTTC.

This clone was observed once. The chain is built from TRBV19 and TRBJ2-7, with D perhaps TRBD1 (6 bases). Germline-derived CDR1 and CDR2 are LNHDA and SQIVND (reference sequence). The CDR3 runs 14 residues. The ends were cut back, 1 base at V and 6 bases at J, with 13 bases in the middle. DNA of the CDR3: TGTGCCAGTAGTATAGTGGCAGGGGTTTCCGAGCAGTACTTC. As protein: CASSIVAGVSEQYF.

This rearrangement joins TRBV7-2 to TRBJ1-5; D unresolved. This CDR3 spans 15 amino acids. Germline V gene data show CDR1 as SGHTA and CDR2 as FQGNSA. The germline V and J ends were trimmed by 2 bases and 2 bases, with 10 bases remaining between them. This chain's CDR3 is CASSLQVVGNQPQHF. The CDR3 bases are TGTGCCAGCAGCTTACAGGTGGTTGGCAATCAGCCCCAGCATTTT. The variable domain in full, with the rest retrieved from reference TRBV7-2 and TRBJ1-5, is GAGVSQSPSNKVTEKGKDVELRCDPISGHTALYWYRQSLGQGLEFLIYFQGNSAPDKSGLPSDRFSAERTGGSVSTLTIQRTQQEDSAVYLCASSLQVVGNQPQHFGDGTRLSIL.

The genes are TRBV5-4 and TRBJ1-5, with TRBD1 as a possible D gene (6 bases). Germline CDR1 and CDR2: SGHNT and YYREEE (reference sequence). The CDR3 extends over 15 amino acids. The V and J ends lost 4 bases and 5 bases respectively, with 16 bases between them. The CDR3 loop is CASSPRQVKYQPQHF. CDR3 coding DNA: TGTGCCAGCAGCCCAAGACAGGTAAAATATCAGCCCCAGCATTTT.

V usage is TRBV6-5 and J usage is TRBJ2-1; no clear D gene. The CDR3 contains 15 residues. V lost 7 bases, J lost 0 bases, and 13 bases lay in between. Germline CDR1 reads MNHEY; CDR2 reads SVGAGI. DNA of the CDR3: TGTGCCAGCATTCTTAGTCCCAACTCCTACAATGAGCAGTTCTTC. It encodes CASILSPNSYNEQFF.